The source of this T cell receptor (beta chain) is a study of T cell responses to AZD1222 COVID-19 vaccine. Notes on the study in general: Reports say nearly half of spike-specific TCRs go after unmutated variant regions.

To note about this clone: Its antigen remains unknown.

V was shortened by 0 bases and J by 2 bases, with 12 bases between the two germline ends. Germline CDR1 reads SGDLS; CDR2 reads YYNGEE. The CDR3 is 16 amino acids. Sequenced by immunoSEQ multiplex PCR; TCRdb stores in-frame clones only, minus some. The sample has around 120,000 clones; roughly 90% are singletons. The sequence derives from an adult in good health. This rearrangement joins TRBV9 to TRBJ1-5, with no clear D. Here the sequenced sample was peripheral blood, taken on day 0 of AZD1222 vaccination. The CDR3 protein is CASSVDGRQGNQPQHF. The CDR3 DNA follows: TGTGCCAGCAGCGTAGACGGTAGGCAGGGCAATCAGCCCCAGCATTTT.